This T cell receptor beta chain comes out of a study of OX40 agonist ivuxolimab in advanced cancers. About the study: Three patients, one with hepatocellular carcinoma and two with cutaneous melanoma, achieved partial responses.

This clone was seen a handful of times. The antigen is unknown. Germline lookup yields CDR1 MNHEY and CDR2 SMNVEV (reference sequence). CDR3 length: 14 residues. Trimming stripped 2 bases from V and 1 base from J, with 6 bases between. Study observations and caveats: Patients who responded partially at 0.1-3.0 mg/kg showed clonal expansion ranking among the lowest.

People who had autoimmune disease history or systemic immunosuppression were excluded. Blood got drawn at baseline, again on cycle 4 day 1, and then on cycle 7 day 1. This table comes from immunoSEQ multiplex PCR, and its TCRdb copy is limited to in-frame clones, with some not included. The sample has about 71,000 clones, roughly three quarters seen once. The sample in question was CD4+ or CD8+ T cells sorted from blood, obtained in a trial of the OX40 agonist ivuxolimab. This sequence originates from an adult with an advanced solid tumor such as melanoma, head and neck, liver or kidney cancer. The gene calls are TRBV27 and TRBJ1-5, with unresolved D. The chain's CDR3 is CASSLGVSNQPQHF. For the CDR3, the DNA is TGTGCCAGCAGTTTAGGGGTGAGCAATCAGCCCCAGCATTTT.